This T cell receptor beta chain was obtained from a study of T cell changes during pregnancy in multiple sclerosis. Libraries were prepared by immunoSEQ multiplex PCR; TCRdb keeps only in-frame clonotypes and omits some of them. Of around 60,000 clones listed, about 90% are singletons. The V and J ends lost 7 bases and 4 bases, in that order; junction bases with no gene match: 11. There are 15 residues in the CDR3. From germline, CDR1 is SGHRS and CDR2 YFSETQ. This TCR was recovered from a female donor in good health, enrolled as a control in a pregnancy study. Sequencing was performed on CD4+ T cells from peripheral blood mononuclear cells, taken after pregnancy. The chain couples TRBV5-1 to TRBJ1-2; 9 bases are a match to TRBD1. The CDR3 spells CASRPGTGTFYGYTF. CDR3 DNA: TGCGCCAGCCGCCCCGGGACAGGGACTTTCTATGGCTACACCTTC.